These 9 T cell receptor beta chains were all obtained from the same sample, sequenced in a study of T-cell reconstitution after alpha-beta-depleted transplantation in children. Unique molecular identifiers were incorporated during preparation of the TCRbeta library. TCRdb ran MiXCR on the PCR reads and lists one entry per CDR3 protein. Here the sample spans hundreds of thousands of distinct CDR3 sequences, roughly 25% being singletons. The sample was PBMCs, taken before TCRalphabeta/CD19-depleted stem cell transplant. Receptors were obtained from a girl aged 2 to 10 with Fanconi anemia, due to receive a stem cell transplant.

This clonotype has ten or more counts. CDR3 nucleotides: TGTGCCAGCAGTCGTAGCGAGGTGAACACCGGGGAGCTGTTTTTT. Protein product: CASSRSEVNTGELFF. This chain uses TRBV12-3 or TRBV12-4 with TRBJ2-2; possible D gene TRBD2, 5 bases. The ends were cut back, 5 bases at V and 1 base at J, with 11 bases in the middle. CDR3 length equals 15 residues.

This clonotype has at least ten counts. The V gene is TRBV6-5, the J gene TRBJ2-7; D may be TRBD1 (7 bases). The CDR3 runs 14 residues. V lost 2 bases and J lost 3, with 11 bases in between. CDR1 and CDR2 from the germline V gene are MNHEY and SVGAGI. The chain's CDR3 is CASSYAGQYYEQYF. CDR3 nucleotide sequence: TGTGCCAGCAGTTACGCGGGACAGTACTACGAGCAGTACTTC.

The chain joins TRBV7-2 to TRBJ2-5; D not certain. V was cut by 5 bases and J by 1 base, with 14 bases left in between. Germline CDR1 is SGHTA and CDR2 is FQGNSA. CDR3 size: 15 residues. The CDR3, as DNA: TGTGCCAGCAGCCCCGGAAAATGGTTCCAAGAGACCCAGTACTTC. Translating it yields CASSPGKWFQETQYF.

This clonotype came up a few times. This chain links TRBV29-1 with TRBJ2-3; D gene unclear. Per the germline V gene, CDR1 is SQVTM and CDR2 is ANQGSEA. This CDR3 is built from 14 residues. V lost 1 base, J lost 4 bases, and 12 bases lay in between. DNA for the CDR3: TGCAGCGTTGAAGTGTTGGGTTCCCCAGATACGCAGTATTTT. It codes for CSVEVLGSPDTQYF.

In this sample, this clonotype turned up many times. DNA of the CDR3: TGTGCCAGCAAGACCAACTATGGCTACACCTTC. This translates into CASKTNYGYTF. The J gene is TRBJ1-2, the V gene TRBV25-1; no reliable D call. V shed 7 bases and J shed 2 bases, with 5 bases lying between them. The CDR3 is 11 amino acids. Looked up from germline, CDR1 is MGHDK and CDR2 is SYGVNS.

This chain uses TRBV20-1 with TRBJ2-7; D is unresolved. The CDR3 length is 13 residues. CDR1 DFQATT and CDR2 SNEGSKA come from the germline V gene (reference sequence). The ends were cut back, 6 bases at V and 1 base at J, with 13 bases in the middle. CDR3 coding DNA: TGCAGTGCCCGGTTCGTCAATTCCTACGAGCAGTACTTC. It specifies CSARFVNSYEQYF.

The genes are TRBV4-1 and TRBJ2-7; TRBD2 matches at 10 bases. CDR1 is MGHRA and CDR2 is YSYEKL in the germline V gene. This CDR3 has 15 residues. J was trimmed by 6 bases and V by 1 base; bases with no gene match: 6. CDR3 amino acids: CASSQGLAGAFEQYF. CDR3 bases: TGCGCCAGCAGCCAAGGGCTAGCGGGAGCGTTCGAGCAGTACTTC.

This clonotype was observed many times. V gene TRBV6-1 combines with J gene TRBJ2-1; TRBD2 agrees at 7 bases. CDR3 length: 14 amino acids. J was trimmed by 10 bases and V by 6 bases; bases with no gene match: 12. Germline CDR1 reads MNHNS; CDR2 reads SASEGT. In DNA, the CDR3 is TGTGCCAGCAGATCCGGGACTAAACTCCTCGAGCAGTTCTTC. Its protein product is CASRSGTKLLEQFF.

J is TRBJ2-4 and V is TRBV5-1; a possible D gene is TRBD2 (6 bases). Between the trimmed V and J ends, which lost 0 bases and 8 bases, there was a span of 15 bases. The CDR3 contains 15 residues. Germline V gene lookup returns CDR1 SGHRS and CDR2 YFSETQ. The chain's CDR3 is CASSLALEKRDIQYF. For the CDR3, the DNA is TGCGCCAGCAGCTTGGCCTTGGAGAAGCGGGACATTCAGTACTTC.